A single sample gave rise to the 16 T cell receptor beta chains below, sequenced in a study of cytomegalovirus exposure and HLA in healthy donors. The PCR used 60 Vbeta and 13 Jbeta primers. Some clones are missing from TCRdb's copy, which holds only in-frame ones; the method was immunoSEQ multiplex PCR. The repertoire holds 190,000 or so clones, around 86% seen once, with roughly 10% in the top ten. Source material: PBMCs. These receptors were collected from a woman aged 50 to 60 in good health and CMV-seropositive.

The chain employs TRBV30 and TRBJ2-7, with a tentative D call TRBD2 (5 bases). CDR1 and CDR2 (germline): GTSNPN, SVGIG (reference sequence). The CDR3 covers 13 residues. V lost 6 bases, J lost 1 base, and 13 bases lay in between. CDR3 protein: CACLKRTSYEQYF. CDR3 DNA sequence: TGTGCCTGCCTAAAGAGGACTTCCTACGAGCAGTACTTC.

The CDR3 reads CASSFLGGGQGAYTQYF. In DNA form, the CDR3 reads TGTGCCAGCAGCTTCCTTGGGGGGGGACAGGGGGCATATACGCAGTATTTT. The V gene is TRBV7-3, the J gene TRBJ2-3; 12 bases align to TRBD1. Trimming at V came to 3 bases and at J to 7 bases, leaving 11 bases not matched to a gene. CDR3 length: 17 residues. Germline values: CDR1 SGHTA, CDR2 FQGTGA.

This clone was picked up a small number of times. The chain combines TRBV5-4 with TRBJ1-1; TRBD1 matches 11 bases. J gave up 4 bases and V 4 bases, and 6 bases lay outside the gene matches. Germline V gene sequence: CDR1 SGHNT, CDR2 YYREEE (reference sequence). The CDR3 covers 15 residues. The CDR3 bases are TGTGCCAGCAGCCCGCAAGGACAGGGGGCCACTGAAGCTTTCTTT. Its translation is CASSPQGQGATEAFF.

The rearrangement links TRBV9 to TRBJ1-1; 11 positions agree with TRBD1. V was pared by 4 bases and J by 5 bases, with 7 bases of the junction left unmatched. CDR3 length: 15 amino acids. Germline CDR1 SGDLS, CDR2 YYNGEE. In nucleotides, the CDR3 is TGTGCCAGCAGCAGGGGGGGGACAGGGGGAACTGAAGCTTTCTTT. Its translation is CASSRGGTGGTEAFF.

V and J are TRBV7-8 and TRBJ1-5; weak D call: TRBD1 (5 bases). The germline V gene has CDR1 SGHVS and CDR2 FQNEAQ. The CDR3 is 14 residues long. Trimming took 6 bases from V and 6 from J, leaving 15 bases between them. This CDR3 reads CASRPLGGFQPQHF. CDR3 nucleotides: TGTGCCAGCAGACCCCTCGGGGGTTTTCAGCCCCAGCATTTT.

The chain recombines TRBV2 with TRBJ1-5; the D is unclear. The V gene's germline CDR1 is SNHLY and CDR2 FYNNEI. The CDR3 covers 15 residues. V shed 0 bases and J shed 7 bases, with 13 bases lying between them. As DNA, the CDR3 is TGTGCCAGCAGTGAAGCGCTGTTGCGGGGACAGCCCCAGCATTTT. Its protein product is CASSEALLRGQPQHF.

The chain joins TRBV29-1 to TRBJ1-2, with D hard to call. The CDR3 is 9 amino acids. Trimming shortened V by 7 bases and J by 8 bases, and 8 bases separated the two germline ends. Germline CDR1 reads SQVTM; CDR2 reads ANQGSEA. CDR3 DNA: TGCAGCGCAACAGAAGGCTACACCTTC. Its translation is CSATEGYTF.

This chain joins TRBV7-9 and TRBJ2-7; 7 bases map to TRBD2. V dropped 3 bases and J dropped 3; count of bases not matched to a gene: 5. The CDR3 runs 14 residues. Germline V lookup: CDR1 SEHNR, CDR2 FQNEAQ (reference sequence). CDR3 sequence: CASSLGTMDYEQYF. CDR3 DNA sequence: TGTGCCAGCAGCTTGGGGACTATGGACTACGAGCAGTACTTC.

The CDR3 spells CASSSPGTSGVQETQYF. The CDR3 coding sequence is TGTGCCAGCAGCTCGCCCGGGACTAGCGGGGTCCAAGAGACCCAGTACTTC. The chain is built from TRBV5-4 and TRBJ2-5, with TRBD2 matching over 13 bases. The V segment lost 3 bases and the J segment 1 base; nucleotides outside the gene matches: 6. From germline, CDR1 is SGHNT and CDR2 YYREEE (reference sequence). The CDR3 has 17 residues.

This clone was recorded once. The chain joins TRBV21-1 to TRBJ1-2; TRBD1, the table's D call, lacks a check against the DNA. TRBV21-1 is a documented pseudogene. The CDR3 has 16 residues. The DNA of the CDR3 is TGTGCCAGCAGCAAGGAGACGTCGGGACAGGGTCACGGCTACACCTTC. Protein sequence: CASSKETSGQGHGYTF.

In the case of this clone: Other DNA sequences of this sample code for an identical CDR3. The CDR3 protein is CASREQGLETQYF. CDR3 nucleotide sequence: TGTGCCAGCAGGGAACAGGGTCTTGAGACCCAGTACTTC. The J gene is TRBJ2-5, the V gene TRBV6-6, with a possible D match to TRBD1 (6 bases). V shed 6 bases and J shed 5 bases, with 13 bases lying between them. The CDR3 has 13 amino acids. In germline, CDR1 is MNHNY, CDR2 SVGAGI (reference sequence).

The rearrangement uses TRBV9 and TRBJ1-1; D is possibly TRBD1 (5 bases). Germline V CDR1 and CDR2: SGDLS, YYNGEE. Trimming stripped 2 bases from V and 1 base from J, with 15 bases between. The CDR3 consists of 16 residues. CDR3 coding DNA: TGTGCCAGCAGCGTCGGCGGGGGGTGGAGGAACACTGAAGCTTTCTTT. The encoded protein is CASSVGGGWRNTEAFF. Variable domain in full (rest from reference TRBV9 and TRBJ1-1): DSGVTQTPKHLITATGQRVTLRCSPRSGDLSVYWYQQSLDQGLQFLIQYYNGEERAKGNILERFSAQQFPDLHSELNLSSLELGDSALYFCASSVGGGWRNTEAFFGQGTRLTVV.

This clone was observed a handful of times. The CDR3 reads CASRRLVTEAGELFF. CDR3 nucleotide sequence: TGTGCCAGCAGGAGACTAGTCACGGAGGCCGGGGAGCTGTTTTTT. The chain joins TRBV6-5 to TRBJ2-2; tentative D call: TRBD2 (6 bases). The CDR3 is 15 residues long. Germline CDR1 reads MNHEY; CDR2 reads SVGAGI. V lost 6 bases and J 6 bases, leaving 17 bases between the germline ends.

The rearrangement uses TRBV29-1 and TRBJ1-2; a possible D gene is TRBD1 (6 bases). The germline CDR1 and CDR2 sequences are SQVTM and ANQGSEA. The CDR3 consists of 12 residues. V lost 4 bases to trimming and J lost 3 bases, with 9 bases between them. CDR3 sequence (DNA): TGCAGCGTTGTGGACAGCCACTATGGCTACACCTTC. It codes for CSVVDSHYGYTF.

This clone occurred once. The genes are TRBV7-6 and TRBJ2-7, with D maybe TRBD1 (6 bases). V shed 5 bases and J shed 3 bases, with 26 bases lying between them. The CDR3 is made up of 18 amino acids. Germline CDR1 is SGHVS and CDR2 is FNYEAQ. The CDR3 DNA is TGTGCCAGCAGCAGAGGAGGACAGACCTTAGGACCCCTCTACGAGCAGTACTTC. It codes for CASSRGGQTLGPLYEQYF.

The chain combines TRBV21-1 with TRBJ1-5. TRBV21-1 is a pseudogene segment. The CDR3 totals 17 residues. The DNA of the CDR3 is TGTGCCAGCAGCAAAGATGCGGGGGGGGGTAGCAATCAGCCCCAGCATTTT. Translating it yields CASSKDAGGGSNQPQHF.